This T cell receptor beta chain was recorded in a study of T cells in localized non-small cell lung cancer. Study-wide results and caveats: Without multi-region sequencing, intratumor heterogeneity could not be excluded.

This CDR3 spans 13 amino acids. Trimming cost V 2 bases and J 4 bases, with 8 bases left between them. Germline values: CDR1 SGHKS, CDR2 YYEKEE (reference sequence). TCRdb's table, derived via immunoSEQ multiplex PCR, lists solely in-frame clones and lacks some. The profile shows 90,000 to 100,000 clones, about nine tenths of them singletons. In regard to this clone: Its antigen is currently unknown.

V is TRBV5-5 and J is TRBJ2-3; D unresolved. This TCR came from a woman aged 35 to 69 with stage II squamous cell lung carcinoma. The specimen was PBMCs, collected before any cancer treatment. For the CDR3, the DNA is TGTGCCAGCAGCTTCGAACAGCCAGATACGCAGTATTTT. It yields the protein CASSFEQPDTQYF.